A selection of T cell receptor beta chains follows, all from one sample in a study of blood T cell repertoires in COVID-19. Clones were read by immunoSEQ multiplex PCR, and TCRdb kept only the in-frame ones, dropping some. The sample carries over 4,000 clones, approximately 82% recorded once. The material sequenced was peripheral blood. These receptors came from a human donor with active or convalescent COVID-19. The donor label of this sample is uncertain. The conserved cysteine and the conserved F or W are not part of the CDR3 here. Each record gives: V gene, J gene, clone size, CDR3 protein. For some rows the clone size is stated as once, few or many, or as a class when expanded; others skip it.

V: TRBV19; J: TRBJ2-5; size: .; CDR3: ASSMGGRAPQETQY
V: TRBV5-4; J: TRBJ2-3; size: .; CDR3: ASSSGTGGTDTQY
V: TRBV19; J: TRBJ1-1; size: .; CDR3: AVRSGRGVETAEAF
V: TRBV7-2; J: TRBJ1-2; size: .; CDR3: ASSLGGTSNYGYT
V: TRBV6-5; J: TRBJ1-3; size: .; CDR3: ASSTTFSGNTIY
V: TRBV7-9; J: TRBJ2-7; size: .; CDR3: ASSVLQRPYEQY
V: TRBV3-1/TRBV3-2; J: TRBJ2-3; size: once; CDR3: ASSQGGLIAGIDTQY
V: TRBV6-5; J: TRBJ1-2; size: .; CDR3: ASSYSQGAQGNGYT
V: TRBV30; J: TRBJ1-1; size: .; CDR3: AWSTLGAKTEAF
V: TRBV4-3; J: TRBJ2-1; size: .; CDR3: ASSGGLAANEQF
V: TRBV6-5; J: TRBJ1-2; size: .; CDR3: ASRGEAYGYT
V: TRBV11-1; J: TRBJ2-5; size: once; CDR3: ASSYGRQPETQY
V: TRBV18; J: TRBJ2-7; size: .; CDR3: ASSPGTGSYEQY
V: TRBV6-6; J: TRBJ1-1; size: .; CDR3: ASSYSYGTGGGEAF
V: TRBV6-5; J: TRBJ1-2; size: .; CDR3: ASSYTGQGSGYT
V: TRBV20-1; J: TRBJ2-1; size: .; CDR3: SASALTRTGNNEQF